The rows below give T cell receptor beta chains drawn from one sample of a study of blood T cells in healthy people across ages. TCRdb fed the 5' RACE reads into MiXCR, producing one record per CDR3 protein. This sample yields approximately 800,000 distinct CDR3 sequences, of which more than 35% are seen a single time; 15% to 20% belongs to the top ten. Sequencing was carried out using blood. Receptors originate from an elderly man in good health. The CDR3 runs from the conserved cysteine through the conserved F or W. Fields, in order: D gene, V gene, J gene, clone size, CDR3 DNA, CDR3 protein. The D gene is left open where the match is weak. Size values are once, few and many counts, or a class for expanded clones, and some rows have none.

.	TRBV14	TRBJ2-5	.	TGTGCCAGCAGCCATAGTTTAGCCTACCAAGAGACCCAGTACTTC	CASSHSLAYQETQYF
.	TRBV6-2/TRBV6-3	TRBJ2-6	.	TGTGCCAGCCGGCGAGTCTCTGGGGCCAACGTCCTGACTTTC	CASRRVSGANVLTF
.	TRBV20-1	TRBJ1-5	few	TGCAGTGCTAGCGCGGACGAGGATCAGCCCCAGCATTTT	CSASADEDQPQHF
.	TRBV29-1	TRBJ2-7	few	TGCAGCGTCCGAAGGGCGTTAGGCGAGCAGTACTTC	CSVRRALGEQYF
.	TRBV15	TRBJ2-1	few	TGTGCCACCAGCAGAGATGGTCCTGAGCAGTTCTTC	CATSRDGPEQFF
TRBD1	TRBV7-3	TRBJ2-7	.	TGTGCCAGCAGCCCCGGGACAGGGAGGCACGAGCAGTACTTC	CASSPGTGRHEQYF
TRBD2	TRBV28	TRBJ2-1	few	TGTGCCAGCAGTTCAGCCGGGACTAGTATCGGTGAGCAGTTCTTC	CASSSAGTSIGEQFF
.	TRBV7-2	TRBJ2-2	.	TGTGCCAGCAGCTTAGCCCTTACCGGGGAGCTGTTTTTT	CASSLALTGELFF
.	TRBV24-1	TRBJ2-3	.	TGTGCCACCAGTGAACCCGCGGAGGCAAGCACAGATACGCAGTATTTT	CATSEPAEASTDTQYF
TRBD2	TRBV11-2	TRBJ2-1	.	TGTGCCACCCAATCGGGACTACCCTTGTATGAGCAGTTCTTC	CATQSGLPLYEQFF
.	TRBV5-1	TRBJ1-2	.	TGCGCCAGCAGCTCCCTAGGTTCGGACAGAACTGACTATGGCTACACCTTC	CASSSLGSDRTDYGYTF
.	TRBV20-1	TRBJ2-7	.	TGCAGTGCTGCTGGGACAAACGAGCAGTACTTC	CSAAGTNEQYF
.	TRBV2	TRBJ2-7	.	TGTGCCAGCAGTGAACTGGCGGGCACCAAAAACACTCAGTACTTC	CASSELAGTKNTQYF
.	TRBV3-1	TRBJ2-1	few	TGTGCCAGCAGCCAGCTAGTCACGAGTGAGCAGTTCTTC	CASSQLVTSEQFF
.	TRBV29-1	TRBJ1-2	.	TGCAGCGTTGAGAACCGCGAGGATGGCTACACCTTC	CSVENREDGYTF
TRBD2	TRBV5-1	TRBJ2-1	few	TGCGCCAGCAGCTTGGGACTAGCGGGGGACCTCGACAATGAGCAGTTCTTC	CASSLGLAGDLDNEQFF
TRBD2	TRBV5-1	TRBJ2-7	.	TGCGCCAGCAGCTTGGAAGCGGGAAGGCACGAGCAGTACTTC	CASSLEAGRHEQYF
.	TRBV20-1	TRBJ2-4	.	TGCAGTGCTCTTTCCGGAAGGGCGGGAGCCAAAAACATTCAGTACTTC	CSALSGRAGAKNIQYF
.	TRBV20-1	TRBJ2-3	.	TGCAGTGCCAACCGGGACGTTAGCACAGATACGCAGTATTTT	CSANRDVSTDTQYF
TRBD2	TRBV6-2/TRBV6-3	TRBJ2-7	.	TGTGCCAGCAAGCCGCCGGGACTAGCGGTACCCTACGAGCAGTACTTC	CASKPPGLAVPYEQYF
.	TRBV20-1	TRBJ2-7	.	TGCAGTGCTAGATTAGGGGAGCCCTACTCCTACGAGCAGTACTTC	CSARLGEPYSYEQYF
TRBD2	TRBV3-1	TRBJ2-7	few	TGTGCCAGCAGCCGACTAGCAACCGACGAGCAGTACTTC	CASSRLATDEQYF
.	TRBV20-1	TRBJ2-5	.	TGCAGTGCTAGTCTACCAATGGCCGCTCACCAAGAGACCCAGTACTTC	CSASLPMAAHQETQYF
TRBD1	TRBV5-1	TRBJ2-2	few	TGCGCCAGCAGCCCGGCGGTGGCAGGGGGCATCGGGGAGCTGTTTTTT	CASSPAVAGGIGELFF
TRBD2	TRBV11-2	TRBJ2-3	once	TGTGCCAGCAAAATTAGCGGGAGCACAGATACGCAGTATTTT	CASKISGSTDTQYF
.	TRBV2	TRBJ1-2	.	TGTGCCAGCAGTGTGATGCAAACCCGGGAGGGCTACACCTTC	CASSVMQTREGYTF
.	TRBV7-9	TRBJ2-1	.	TGTGCCAGCAGCTTCCTGGGGGGAGACGACAATGAGCAGTTCTTC	CASSFLGGDDNEQFF
TRBD1	TRBV28	TRBJ2-3	.	TGTGCCAGCACTTCAGGGGGCGCGCGAAGCACAGATACGCAGTATTTT	CASTSGGARSTDTQYF